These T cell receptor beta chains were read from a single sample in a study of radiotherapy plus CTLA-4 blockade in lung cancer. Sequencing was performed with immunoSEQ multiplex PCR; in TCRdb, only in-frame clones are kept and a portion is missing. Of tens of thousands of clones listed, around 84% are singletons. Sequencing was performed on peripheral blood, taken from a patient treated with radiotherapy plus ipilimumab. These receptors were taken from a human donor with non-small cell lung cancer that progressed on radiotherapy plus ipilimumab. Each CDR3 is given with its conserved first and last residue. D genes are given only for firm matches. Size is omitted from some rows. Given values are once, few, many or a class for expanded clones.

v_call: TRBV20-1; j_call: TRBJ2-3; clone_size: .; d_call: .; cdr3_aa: CSAGVGDTQYF; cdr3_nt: TGCAGTGCTGGGGTGGGGGATACGCAGTATTTT
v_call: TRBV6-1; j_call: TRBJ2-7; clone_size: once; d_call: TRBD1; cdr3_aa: CASSKGQGAPEQYF; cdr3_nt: TGTGCCAGCAGTAAGGGACAGGGGGCGCCCGAGCAGTACTTC
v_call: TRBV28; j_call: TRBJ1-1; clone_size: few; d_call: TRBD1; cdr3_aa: CASSKADRIEAFF; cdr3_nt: TGTGCCAGCTCTAAGGCGGACAGGATTGAAGCTTTCTTT
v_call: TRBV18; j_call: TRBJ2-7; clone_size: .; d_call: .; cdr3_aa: CASSPPTPSYEQYF; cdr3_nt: TGTGCCAGCTCACCACCGACTCCTTCCTACGAGCAGTACTTC
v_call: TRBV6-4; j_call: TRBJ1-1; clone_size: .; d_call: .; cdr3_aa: CASSASPGNTEAFF; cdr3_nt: TGTGCCAGCAGTGCGAGCCCGGGGAACACTGAAGCTTTCTTT
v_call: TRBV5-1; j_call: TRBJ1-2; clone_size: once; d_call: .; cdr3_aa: CASSLERVLGYTF; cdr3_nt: TGCGCCAGCAGCTTGGAGAGGGTACTTGGCTACACCTTC
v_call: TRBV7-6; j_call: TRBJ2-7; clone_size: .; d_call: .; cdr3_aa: CASSLGSRFGQTYEQYF; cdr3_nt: TGTGCCAGCAGCTTGGGGTCGAGATTTGGACAGACCTACGAGCAGTACTTC
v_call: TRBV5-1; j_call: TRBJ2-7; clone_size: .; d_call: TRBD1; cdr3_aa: CASSLATGGVYEQYF; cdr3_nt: TGCGCCAGCAGCTTGGCCACAGGGGGCGTCTACGAGCAGTACTTC
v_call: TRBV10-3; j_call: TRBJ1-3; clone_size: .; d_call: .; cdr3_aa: CAITEGPGNTIYF; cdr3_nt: TGTGCCATCACGGAAGGGCCGGGAAACACCATATATTTT
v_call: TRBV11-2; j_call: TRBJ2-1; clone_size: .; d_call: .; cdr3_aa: CASSQRFNEQFF; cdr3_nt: TGTGCCAGCAGCCAAAGGTTCAATGAGCAGTTCTTC
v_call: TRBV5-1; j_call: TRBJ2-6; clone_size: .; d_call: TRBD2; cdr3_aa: CASSPGLAGGFSGANVLTF; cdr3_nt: TGCGCCAGCAGCCCAGGACTAGCGGGAGGCTTCTCTGGGGCCAACGTCCTGACTTTC
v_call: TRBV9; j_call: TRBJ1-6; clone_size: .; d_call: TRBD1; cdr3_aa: CASSVARTGNSPLHF; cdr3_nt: TGTGCCAGCAGCGTAGCGAGGACAGGGAATTCACCCCTCCACTTT
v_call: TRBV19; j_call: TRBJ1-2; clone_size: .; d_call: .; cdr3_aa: CASNDLGNGYTF; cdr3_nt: TGTGCCAGTAATGATCTGGGGAATGGCTACACCTTC
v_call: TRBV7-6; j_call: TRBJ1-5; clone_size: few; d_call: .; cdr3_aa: CASSSPYRQGLRQPQHF; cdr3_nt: TGTGCCAGCAGCTCCCCATACAGGCAGGGGCTACGTCAGCCCCAGCATTTT
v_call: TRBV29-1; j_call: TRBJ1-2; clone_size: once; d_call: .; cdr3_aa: CSVEDRAYSYGYTF; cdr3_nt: TGCAGCGTTGAAGATCGGGCCTACTCCTATGGCTACACCTTC
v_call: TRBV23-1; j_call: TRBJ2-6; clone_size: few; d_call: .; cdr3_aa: CASSRCSSGANVLTF; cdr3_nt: TGCGCCAGCAGCCGTTGTAGCTCTGGGGCCAACGTCCTGACTTTC
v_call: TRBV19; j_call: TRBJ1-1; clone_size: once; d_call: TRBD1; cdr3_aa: CASSDYGGGYTEAFF; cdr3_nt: TGTGCCAGTAGCGACTATGGAGGGGGCTACACTGAAGCTTTCTTT
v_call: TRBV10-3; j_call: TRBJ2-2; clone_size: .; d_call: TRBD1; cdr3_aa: CAISHGTGGHTGELFF; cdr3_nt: TGTGCCATCAGTCATGGGACAGGGGGCCACACCGGGGAGCTGTTTTTT
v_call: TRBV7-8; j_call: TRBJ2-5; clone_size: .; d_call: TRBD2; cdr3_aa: CASSFAGGRTTQYF; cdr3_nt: TGTGCCAGCAGCTTTGCGGGGGGGCGTACGACCCAGTACTTC
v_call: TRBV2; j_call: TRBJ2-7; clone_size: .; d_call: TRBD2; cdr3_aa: CASTLAGRPQYF; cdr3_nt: TGTGCCAGTACTCTAGCGGGGAGGCCACAGTACTTC
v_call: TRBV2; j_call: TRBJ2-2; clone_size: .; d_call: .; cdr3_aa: CASSEMRPQRTGELFF; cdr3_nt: TGTGCCAGCAGTGAGATGAGGCCCCAAAGGACCGGGGAGCTGTTTTTT
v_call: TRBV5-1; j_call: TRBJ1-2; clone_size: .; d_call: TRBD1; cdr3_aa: CASSSVRRRTGVGYTF; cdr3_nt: TGCGCCAGCAGCTCGGTTAGGCGAAGGACAGGGGTTGGCTACACCTTC
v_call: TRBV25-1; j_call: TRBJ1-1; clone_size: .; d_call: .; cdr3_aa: CASSESWGATEAFF; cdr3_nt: TGTGCCAGCAGTGAGTCTTGGGGAGCCACTGAAGCTTTCTTT
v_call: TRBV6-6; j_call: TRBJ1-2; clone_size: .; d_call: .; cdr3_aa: CVSSYSAPLGGYTF; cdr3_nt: TGTGTCAGCAGTTACTCGGCCCCCCTGGGGGGCTACACCTTC
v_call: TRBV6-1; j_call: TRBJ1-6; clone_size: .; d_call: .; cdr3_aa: CASRTGLGSPLHF; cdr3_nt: TGTGCCAGCAGGACAGGCCTTGGGTCACCCCTCCACTTT